This record covers a single T cell receptor (beta chain). Its cognate antigen is unknown. At the DNA level, this CDR3 is encoded by other sequences in the same sample as well. This sample is part of a study of shared clonotypes between healthy human individuals. Findings and caveats of the study: The authors expected sequencing depth to affect clonotype sharing among donors. Generation probability values for non-shared clonotypes were lower than those for clonotypes shared by all four donors. Rarefaction analysis demonstrated incomplete sorted-subset sequencing notwithstanding large depth.

This CDR3 has 15 residues. V was trimmed by 3 bases and J by 1 base, leaving 9 bases between them. Germline assignment: CDR1 KGHSH and CDR2 LQKENI. Libraries were prepared by immunoSEQ multiplex PCR; TCRdb keeps only in-frame clonotypes and omits some of them. The repertoire consists of 550,000 to 700,000 clones, with around three quarters occurring once and the leading ten covering around 2%. What was sequenced was memory CD4+ T cells sorted from blood. The subset is: CD45RA-negative fraction. The clonotype originates from a woman in her 30s in good health. The chain combines TRBV18 with TRBJ2-2; a weak D match, TRBD1 (6 bases). The CDR3 DNA sequence: TGTGCCAGCTCACCCGACAGGCTGAACACCGGGGAGCTGTTTTTT. As protein: CASSPDRLNTGELFF.